Listed below are T cell receptor beta chains from one sample, sequenced in a study of naive and memory T cell subsets. One entry per CDR3 protein results from TCRdb running MiXCR on the UMI-ligation and nested PCR reads. Among under 150,000 distinct CDR3 sequences listed, approximately 21% were seen once. Sequencing used naive CD8+ T cells from blood. The receptors derive from a human donor in good health. CDR3s include the opening cysteine and the closing phenylalanine or tryptophan. Each record gives: CDR3 DNA, CDR3 protein, clone size, CDR3 length, V gene, D gene, J gene. A D gene is named only where the DNA matches it firmly. Some rows have no size entry. The others give once, few or many, or a class for an expanded clone.

TGCAGTGCTGGGGCTAGCATCGAGCAGTACTTC,CSAGASIEQYF,few,11,TRBV20-1,.,TRBJ2-7
TGCAGCGGGGTGGGACTAGTTGGTGAGCAGTTCTTC,CSGVGLVGEQFF,.,12,TRBV29-1,TRBD2,TRBJ2-1
TGTGCCAGCAGTCCCGCACCAGATACGCAGTATTTT,CASSPAPDTQYF,.,12,TRBV27,.,TRBJ2-3
TGTGCCAGCAGTTGGTCGGGGTTATTAGACTACGAGCAGTACTTC,CASSWSGLLDYEQYF,.,15,TRBV27,.,TRBJ2-7
TGTGCCACCAGGGCTAGCGGGATATACAATGAGCAGTTCTTC,CATRASGIYNEQFF,few,14,TRBV24-1,TRBD2,TRBJ2-1
TGTGCCAGCGCCCAGATCGACCACGAGCAGTACTTC,CASAQIDHEQYF,.,12,TRBV25-1,.,TRBJ2-7
TGTGCCAGCAGCTTGGATGGGTCCGAGCAGTACTTC,CASSLDGSEQYF,many,12,TRBV5-5,.,TRBJ2-7
TGTGCCAGCACGGTGAGCCCGAGCTCCTACAATGAGCAGTTCTTC,CASTVSPSSYNEQFF,few,15,TRBV27,.,TRBJ2-1
TGCAGTGCTAGATTTGTTAGGGTAGCGGAAAGAAATGAGCAGTTCTTC,CSARFVRVAERNEQFF,few,16,TRBV20-1,.,TRBJ2-1
TGTGCCAGCACCGACCGGGTGACCGGGGAGCTGTTTTTT,CASTDRVTGELFF,few,13,TRBV6-6,.,TRBJ2-2
TGCAGCGTTGTGGGGGGCTTTAGCTACGAGCAGTACTTC,CSVVGGFSYEQYF,few,13,TRBV29-1,.,TRBJ2-7
TGTGCCAGCAGTCTAAGACCAACGTGGGTCCACGAGCAGTACTTC,CASSLRPTWVHEQYF,.,15,TRBV28,.,TRBJ2-7
TGTGCCAGCAGATCCAGGACAGGGGTGGGCGAGCAGTACTTC,CASRSRTGVGEQYF,.,14,TRBV28,TRBD1,TRBJ2-7
TGTGCCAGCAGCTCTGGGTTTTTCAATGAGCAGTTCTTC,CASSSGFFNEQFF,few,13,TRBV5-6,.,TRBJ2-1
TGTGCCAGCAGCCCCCAGTCTAGAGCAGATACGCAGTATTTT,CASSPQSRADTQYF,.,14,TRBV7-9,.,TRBJ2-3
TGTGCCAGCAGCCTAGGACTAGCGCGAGGGGAGACCCAGTACTTC,CASSLGLARGETQYF,few,15,TRBV3-1,TRBD2,TRBJ2-5
TGCAGCGTTGTTGGGCTGTTAAAAAACATTCAGTACTTC,CSVVGLLKNIQYF,.,13,TRBV29-1,.,TRBJ2-4
TGTGCCAGCAGCTCTACCGGGACTGGACTGAGCTCCTACGAGCAGTACTTC,CASSSTGTGLSSYEQYF,.,17,TRBV7-8,.,TRBJ2-7
TGTGCCAGCAGCCCCACCAGGGGTAGGGACACTGAAGCTTTCTTT,CASSPTRGRDTEAFF,.,15,TRBV7-6,.,TRBJ1-1
TGTGCCAGCAGCCATCCATCGACGGCCTCTGGGGCCAACGTCCTGACTTTC,CASSHPSTASGANVLTF,few,17,TRBV7-8,.,TRBJ2-6
TGCGCCAGCAGCCAAGGGGGGAGAGGCTACACCTTC,CASSQGGRGYTF,few,12,TRBV4-3,.,TRBJ1-2
TGCGCCAGCAGCCAAGAGGAGGGATGGGGCACTGAAGCTTTCTTT,CASSQEEGWGTEAFF,.,15,TRBV4-3,.,TRBJ1-1
TGCAGCGTTGAACGGGGGGACACCTACGAGCAGTACTTC,CSVERGDTYEQYF,.,13,TRBV29-1,.,TRBJ2-7
TGTGCCAGCAGTTACCTACCCCCTAATTCCTACGAGCAGTACTTC,CASSYLPPNSYEQYF,few,15,TRBV6-2/TRBV6-3,.,TRBJ2-7
TGTGCCAGCTCCCGAGGGGGGAGCTCCTACGAGCAGTACTTC,CASSRGGSSYEQYF,many,14,TRBV12-3/TRBV12-4,.,TRBJ2-7
TGTGCCATCGGACGGACTAGCGGACCCTACGAGCAGTACTTC,CAIGRTSGPYEQYF,.,14,TRBV7-9,TRBD2,TRBJ2-7
TGTGCCATCAGTGAAAGGACAGGACACTCCTCGGGCACCGGGGAGCTGTTTTTT,CAISERTGHSSGTGELFF,few,18,TRBV10-3,TRBD1,TRBJ2-2
TGCGCCAGCGGCCAGGGACCGATTGGAGATACGCAGTATTTT,CASGQGPIGDTQYF,once,14,TRBV4-3,.,TRBJ2-3
TGTGCCACCAGCGAAGACAGAAATAGCAATCAGCCCCAGCATTTT,CATSEDRNSNQPQHF,.,15,TRBV15,.,TRBJ1-5
TGTGCCAGCAGTTACGGCAGCAGTTCACCCCTCCACTTT,CASSYGSSSPLHF,.,13,TRBV6-5,.,TRBJ1-6
TGTGCCAGCAGCTGGGATCGGGGGTACAATGAGCAGTTCTTC,CASSWDRGYNEQFF,few,14,TRBV12-3/TRBV12-4,.,TRBJ2-1
TGTGCCAGCAGTTTACGTTGGGGGGGCCCTGAAGCTTTCTTT,CASSLRWGGPEAFF,few,14,TRBV28,.,TRBJ1-1
TGTGCCAGCAGTTACGAACTAGCGGGAGTCCCAGATACGCAGTATTTT,CASSYELAGVPDTQYF,.,16,TRBV6-5,TRBD2,TRBJ2-3
TGTGCCAGCAGCCTCCGGGACAACTCTGGAAACACCATATATTTT,CASSLRDNSGNTIYF,many,15,TRBV7-8,.,TRBJ1-3
TGTGCCAGCAGCTTGGTGGGACAGGGTAGCGGTGAGCAGTTCTTC,CASSLVGQGSGEQFF,few,15,TRBV7-8,TRBD1,TRBJ2-1
TGTGCCAGCAGTTACCTTCCCGACAGCCCCGAGCAGTACTTC,CASSYLPDSPEQYF,few,14,TRBV27,.,TRBJ2-7
TGTGCCAGCAGTTTCCCGGACAGGGAAGAATACGAGCAGTACTTC,CASSFPDREEYEQYF,few,15,TRBV28,TRBD1,TRBJ2-7
TGTGCCAGCAGGCCAATCACATCGACAGGGTTCTACAATGAGCAGTTCTTC,CASRPITSTGFYNEQFF,.,17,TRBV11-2,TRBD1,TRBJ2-1
TGTGCCAGCGTGACAGGGGCATATACGACTGAAGCTTTCTTT,CASVTGAYTTEAFF,few,14,TRBV6-1,TRBD1,TRBJ1-1
TGTGCCAGCAGTTCCCAAGGACAGGCACAAGAGACCCAGTACTTC,CASSSQGQAQETQYF,.,15,TRBV28,TRBD1,TRBJ2-5
TGTGCCAGCAGCCCGGGACAGGGGGCCGATCAGCCCCAGCATTTT,CASSPGQGADQPQHF,few,15,TRBV7-6,TRBD1,TRBJ1-5
TGTGCCAGTTACTCCATGCAGGGGAATGAGCAGTTCTTC,CASYSMQGNEQFF,.,13,TRBV6-2/TRBV6-3,.,TRBJ2-1
TGTGCCAGCAGCTTACGGCTCCTTCGTGAGCAGTTCTTC,CASSLRLLREQFF,few,13,TRBV7-8,.,TRBJ2-1
TGCAGCGCCAAGGACAGGGAGTTAAGTAACTATGGCTACACCTTC,CSAKDRELSNYGYTF,.,15,TRBV29-1,TRBD1,TRBJ1-2